Below are 20 T cell receptor beta chains sequenced from a single sample in a study of molecular identifiers for immune sequencing clone quantification. TCRdb reprocessed the PCR reads with MiXCR, giving one entry per CDR3 protein. The sample lists 45,000 to 55,000 distinct CDR3 sequences; just over 35% were seen once. Material: naive CD8+ T cells from blood, with Jurkat cell RNA spiked in. Subset described: FACS-sorted CD8+CD4-CCR7+CD45RA+ naive T cells. All receptors derive from a human donor in good health. Some libraries in this study had Jurkat cell RNA spiked in.

This clonotype was counted many times. V usage is TRBV2 and J usage is TRBJ2-4, with 9 bases aligning to TRBD1. V was pared by 7 bases and J by 12 bases, with 7 bases of the junction left unmatched. Germline CDR1 and CDR2: SNHLY and FYNNEI. This CDR3 is 12 amino acids long. CDR3 region: CASTYTGGGQYF. The CDR3 DNA follows: TGTGCCAGCACTTATACAGGGGGCGGTCAGTACTTC.

The chain joins TRBV7-2 to TRBJ2-5, with 10 bases matching TRBD2. The V and J ends lost 5 bases and 4 bases, in that order; junction bases with no gene match: 10. This CDR3 has 16 residues. The germline CDR1 and CDR2 sequences are SGHTA and FQGNSA. Here the CDR3 DNA reads TGTGCCAGCAGCCCAGGACTAGCGGAGCTGGGAGAGACCCAGTACTTC. Translating it yields CASSPGLAELGETQYF.

This clonotype came up many times. V is TRBV7-2 and J is TRBJ2-7; D is ambiguous. CDR1 is SGHTA, CDR2 FQGNSA, per germline. V lost 3 bases and J 0 bases, leaving 6 bases between the germline ends. CDR3 length equals 13 residues. CDR3: CASSFGSSYEQYF. The CDR3 coding sequence is TGTGCCAGCAGCTTCGGCTCCTCCTACGAGCAGTACTTC.

Regarding this clonotype: A much larger clone sits a single nucleotide away, making a read error possible. The chain links TRBV5-3 to TRBJ2-3; D remains unclear. The DNA end is a closer match to TRBJ1-5, so the J assignment may be wrong. TRBV5-3 qualifies as an ORF whose function is uncertain. The CDR3 runs to 14 residues. The CDR3 sequence: CASSSDDSTDTQHF. The CDR3 DNA reads TGTGCCAGCAGCTCGGACGATAGCACAGATACGCAGCATTTT.

The chain combines TRBV4-1 with TRBJ2-7; TRBD2 agrees at 11 bases. CDR3 length: 14 residues. CDR1 is MGHRA, CDR2 YSYEKL, per germline. Written as DNA, the CDR3 is TGCGCCAGCAGCCCCGGGACTAGCGGCTACGAGCAGTGCGTC. Its protein product is CASSPGTSGYEQCV.

In the case of this clonotype: One base away lies a much larger clone, so this may be a sequencing read error. This chain connects TRBV29-1 to TRBJ2-5; D not resolved. Germline-derived CDR1 and CDR2 are SQVTM and ANQGSEA. The CDR3 is made up of 13 amino acids. V was trimmed by 6 bases and J by 3 bases, leaving 14 bases between them. Here the CDR3 reads CSVPEEVKETQYF. CDR3 DNA: TGCAGCGTCCCAGAGGAAGTAAAAGAGACCCAGTACTTC.

Only a few counts were recorded for this clonotype. This rearrangement joins TRBV6-1 to TRBJ1-5, with D possibly being TRBD1 (5 bases). Trimming removed 7 bases from V and 9 bases from J, with 22 bases in between. Germline V gene sequence: CDR1 MNHNS, CDR2 SASEGT. The CDR3 sequence is 15 residues long. The CDR3 loop reads CASNGGTDKIRPQHF. The CDR3 DNA is TGTGCCAGCAATGGAGGGACGGATAAGATCAGGCCCCAGCATTTT.

By sample share, this clonotype is medium-sized. This chain links TRBV29-1 with TRBJ2-7, with D perhaps TRBD2 (6 bases). In germline, CDR1 is SQVTM, CDR2 ANQGSEA. Trimming took 6 bases from V and 5 from J, leaving 8 bases between them. The CDR3 has 10 amino acids. CDR3 region: CSVGGNEQYF. The CDR3 nucleotides read TGCAGCGTAGGAGGGAACGAGCAGTACTTC.

This clonotype showed up many times. The chain links TRBV7-2 to TRBJ2-7; either TRBD1 or TRBD2 may supply D (6 bases each). Trimming stripped 3 bases from V and 0 bases from J, with 12 bases between. The CDR3 is 15 residues long. Germline V CDR1 and CDR2: SGHTA, FQGNSA. The CDR3 region has the DNA TGTGCCAGCAGCTTTCTCGGGGGCAGCTCCTACGAGCAGTACTTC. Translation gives CASSFLGGSSYEQYF. The variable domain in full, completed from reference TRBV7-2 and TRBJ2-7, reads GAGVSQSPSNKVTEKGKDVELRCDPISGHTALYWYRQSLGQGLEFLIYFQGNSAPDKSGLPSDRFSAERTGGSVSTLTIQRTQQEDSAVYLCASSFLGGSSYEQYFGPGTRLTVT.

Note on this clonotype: A much more abundant neighbour one base away suggests this may be a read error. The final CDR3 position lacks the conserved phenylalanine or tryptophan, pointing to a likely read error. The gene calls are TRBV7-9 and TRBJ2-2; D not resolved. Germline V gene sequence: CDR1 SEHNR, CDR2 FQNEAQ (reference sequence). V was shortened by 2 bases and J by 11 bases, with 9 bases between the two germline ends. This CDR3 has 12 amino acids. As DNA, the CDR3 is TGTGCCAGCAGCTTAAAACCAGGCGAGCTGTTTTAT. Translating gives CASSLKPGELFY.

This chain uses TRBV20-1 with TRBJ2-7; D remains ambiguous. Trimming cost V 0 bases and J 5 bases, with 17 bases left between them. The CDR3 has 15 amino acids. Germline-derived CDR1 and CDR2 are DFQATT and SNEGSKA (reference sequence). CDR3 region: CSARDEQDPENEQYF. The CDR3 DNA is TGCAGTGCTAGAGATGAGCAGGACCCAGAAAACGAGCAGTACTTC.

Of note for this clonotype: A read error is possible here, since a much larger clone lies one base away. The gene calls are TRBV7-2 and TRBJ2-1; 9 nucleotides align to TRBD2. Germline V gene sequence: CDR1 SGHTA, CDR2 FQGNSA. V lost 8 bases, J lost 7 bases, and 6 bases stayed unmatched. CDR3 length: 13 amino acids. DNA for the CDR3: TGTGCCAGCGGCCATAGCGGGAGAAATGAGCAGTTCTTC. Protein: CASGHSGRNEQFF.

A word on this clonotype: Relative to the germline gene, one junction end is altered; a read error may explain this. This rearrangement joins TRBV4-3 to TRBJ2-3; no definite D call. The CDR3 contains 14 residues. Germline V lookup: CDR1 LGHNA, CDR2 YSLEER. The CDR3 DNA is TGCGCCAGCAGCCAAGATCTTAGCATAGATACGCAGTATTTT. This codes for CASSQDLSIDTQYF.

This rearrangement joins TRBV7-2 to TRBJ2-7; a weak D match, TRBD2 (6 bases). Germline CDR1 is SGHTA and CDR2 is FQGNSA. The CDR3 totals 15 residues. V was cut by 3 bases and J by 0 bases, with 12 bases left in between. In DNA, the CDR3 is TGTGCCAGCAGCTTCGGCCAGGGAGGCTCCTACGAGCAGTACTTC. Translating gives CASSFGQGGSYEQYF.

This clonotype was counted a single time. This could be a read error, since a much larger clone is one nucleotide away. CDR3 DNA: TGTGCCACCAGACCCCGGACAGGATATGATACACCCCTCCACTTT. It codes for CATRPRTGYDTPLHF. This chain uses TRBV15 with TRBJ1-6; the match to TRBD1 covers 7 bases. This CDR3 contains 15 residues. V lost 6 bases, J lost 11 bases, and 13 bases stayed unmatched. Germline lookup yields CDR1 LNHNV and CDR2 YYDKDF (reference sequence).

This clonotype has only a few counts. The chain carries TRBV6-2 or TRBV6-3 and TRBJ1-1; the match to TRBD1 covers 7 bases. Losses at the gene ends were 6 bases for V and 3 bases for J; bases not matched to a gene: 7. CDR3 size: 14 residues. Looked up from germline, CDR1 is MNHEY and CDR2 is SVGEGT. The CDR3 DNA is TGTGCCAGCAGGCTTTCGGGACAGTACACTGAAGCTTTCTTT. This codes for CASRLSGQYTEAFF.

In the case of this clonotype: This may be a read error: a much more frequent sequence differs by one nucleotide. The chain uses TRBV28 and TRBJ2-4, with unresolved D. The germline V gene has CDR1 MDHEN and CDR2 SYDVKM. The CDR3 runs to 13 residues. Trimming shortened V by 9 bases and J by 0 bases, and 9 bases separated the two germline ends. CDR3 protein: CASRVGAKNIQYF. The CDR3 coding sequence is TGTGCCAGTCGTGTGGGAGCCAAAAACATTCAGTACTTC.

A few counts support this clonotype. The V and J genes are TRBV7-9 and TRBJ1-1; tentatively, D is TRBD1 (5 bases). Looked up from germline, CDR1 is SEHNR and CDR2 is FQNEAQ (reference sequence). CDR3 length: 17 residues. V lost 3 bases to trimming and J lost 0 bases, with 17 bases between them. The CDR3 DNA reads TGTGCCAGCAGCTTGGACATCAAAGGAGCCATGAACACTGAAGCTTTCTTT. This gives the protein CASSLDIKGAMNTEAFF.

This clonotype was picked up many times. This sequence joins TRBV2 and TRBJ2-1, with no clear D. The CDR3 sequence is 13 residues long. Germline-derived CDR1 and CDR2 are SNHLY and FYNNEI. V gave up 5 bases and J gave up 0 bases, with 5 bases separating them. The CDR3 here is CASSTSSYNEQFF. CDR3 coding DNA: TGTGCCAGCAGTACAAGCTCCTACAATGAGCAGTTCTTC.

The chain employs TRBV28 and TRBJ1-5, with D uncertain. The length of the CDR3 is 18 residues. Germline-derived CDR1 and CDR2 are MDHEN and SYDVKM. V gave up 6 bases and J gave up 3 bases, with 24 bases separating them. CDR3 sequence reads: CASRPHPRWAVYNQPQHF. In DNA, the CDR3 is TGTGCCAGCAGACCCCACCCCCGCTGGGCGGTTTACAATCAGCCCCAGCATTTT.